This T cell receptor (beta chain) is from a study of blood T cell repertoires in COVID-19. On the study more broadly: T cells, B-cell-depleted T cells, or PBMCs provided the cDNA or gDNA that served as material.

The germline CDR1 and CDR2 sequences are SQVTM and ANQGSEA. The CDR3 runs 18 residues. The junction had 11 bases not matched to a gene; V was cut back by 2 bases and J by 2 bases. The assay was immunoSEQ multiplex PCR, and TCRdb's table has in-frame clones only and misses some. The sample lists about 250,000 clones; about 91% were seen once. Seattle cases were enrolled at active infection and followed longitudinally. The sequence derives from a woman aged 25 to 39 with COVID-19, enrolled during active disease. The sample was peripheral blood. The chain employs TRBV29-1 and TRBJ2-1; TRBD2 matches at 11 bases. CDR3: CSVEIGSLAGGAYNEQFF. CDR3 coding DNA: TGCAGCGTTGAAATCGGCAGCCTAGCGGGGGGCGCCTACAATGAGCAGTTCTTC.